A single sample gave rise to the 11 T cell receptor beta chains below, sequenced in a study of OX40 agonist ivuxolimab in advanced cancers. This table comes from immunoSEQ multiplex PCR, and its TCRdb copy is limited to in-frame clones, with some not included. The sample yields 55,000 to 70,000 clones, roughly 85% seen once. Source: CD4+ or CD8+ T cells sorted from blood, taken in a trial of the OX40 agonist ivuxolimab. These receptor sequences come from an adult with an advanced solid tumor such as melanoma, head and neck, liver or kidney cancer.

V usage is TRBV19 and J usage is TRBJ1-5; 8 bases map to TRBD1. The CDR3 totals 15 residues. J gave up 2 bases and V 7 bases, and 7 bases lay outside the gene matches. CDR1 is LNHDA and CDR2 is SQIVND in the germline V gene (reference sequence). The CDR3 DNA is TGTGCCAGTATTGGACAGGGTCGGGGCAATCAGCCCCAGCATTTT. Residues: CASIGQGRGNQPQHF.

The chain employs TRBV11-2 and TRBJ2-3; no clear D gene. The CDR3 consists of 13 residues. V dropped 0 bases and J dropped 3 bases, with 4 bases sitting between them. Germline V gene data show CDR1 as SGHAT and CDR2 as FQNNGV. The CDR3 protein is CASSLDRTDTQYF. The CDR3 DNA reads TGTGCCAGCAGCTTAGATAGGACAGATACGCAGTATTTT.

This clone was picked up a small number of times. The chain uses TRBV10-3 and TRBJ2-3, with TRBD2 identical over 8 bases. CDR1 and CDR2 (germline): ENHRY, SYGVKD. CDR3 length: 15 amino acids. With V trimmed by 4 bases and J by 1 base, 4 bases remained unmatched. This CDR3 reads CAISAGGGRTDTQYF. The CDR3, as DNA: TGTGCCATCAGTGCTGGCGGGGGGCGCACAGATACGCAGTATTTT.

CDR3 in amino acids: CASSPPGRVTAGELFF. CDR3 nucleotide sequence: TGTGCCAGCTCACCACCGGGGAGAGTCACCGCCGGGGAGCTGTTTTTT. The gene calls are TRBV18 and TRBJ2-2; maybe TRBD2 (5 bases). Trimming shortened V by 0 bases and J by 6 bases, and 14 bases separated the two germline ends. The CDR3 sequence is 16 residues long. Germline CDR1 is KGHSH and CDR2 is LQKENI.

There are a few counts of this clone. This chain uses TRBV4-3 with TRBJ1-1; D unresolved. Trimming removed 3 bases from V and 3 bases from J, with 8 bases in between. Germline CDR1 and CDR2: LGHNA and YSLEER. CDR3 size: 13 residues. The CDR3 bases are TGCGCCAGCAGCCATCTTGTATACACTGAAGCTTTCTTT. Protein sequence: CASSHLVYTEAFF.

V and J are TRBV6-1 and TRBJ2-2; 12 bases are a match to TRBD2. The V gene end was trimmed by 4 bases and the J gene end by 2 bases; junction bases not matched to a gene: 8. The CDR3 runs to 18 residues. Germline V CDR1 and CDR2: MNHNS, SASEGT. CDR3 amino acids: CASSGASGRAYNTGELFF. In DNA form, the CDR3 reads TGTGCCAGCAGTGGGGCTAGCGGGAGGGCCTATAACACCGGGGAGCTGTTTTTT.

The rearrangement joins TRBV4-1 to TRBJ1-4, with a weak D call TRBD1 (6 bases). V shed 1 base and J shed 14 bases, with 14 bases lying between them. This CDR3 is built from 13 residues. Germline assignment: CDR1 MGHRA and CDR2 YSYEKL. The CDR3 region is CASSQGLQGRLFF. The CDR3 DNA reads TGCGCCAGCAGCCAAGGGCTCCAGGGGAGGCTGTTTTTT.

The chain combines TRBV19 with TRBJ2-2; 7 nucleotides align to TRBD1. This CDR3 has 15 amino acids. Per the germline V gene, CDR1 is LNHDA and CDR2 is SQIVND (reference sequence). V shed 4 bases, J shed 6 bases, and the junction held 8 bases outside the gene matches. Here the CDR3 reads CASSKGGGSAGELFF. The CDR3 coding sequence is TGTGCCAGTAGTAAAGGGGGCGGTTCGGCCGGGGAGCTGTTTTTT.

This clone turned up a few times. The V call is TRBV7-9, the J call TRBJ1-1, with D maybe TRBD1 (5 bases). Deletions cut 5 bases from V and 1 base from J, with 17 bases between. The CDR3 contains 16 residues. Germline V gene lookup returns CDR1 SEHNR and CDR2 FQNEAQ (reference sequence). The CDR3 nucleotides are TGTGCCAGCAGCCCCCACACAGACAGTGCGAACACTGAAGCTTTCTTT. It translates to CASSPHTDSANTEAFF. Based on the CDR3 plus reference TRBV7-9 and TRBJ1-1, the full variable domain is DTGVSQNPRHKITKRGQNVTFRCDPISEHNRLYWYRQTLGQGPEFLTYFQNEAQLEKSRLLSDRFSAERPKGSFSTLEIQRTEQGDSAMYLCASSPHTDSANTEAFFGQGTRLTVV.

The V and J genes are TRBV5-1 and TRBJ2-3, with a weak D call TRBD2 (5 bases). V lost 1 base and J 1 base, leaving 10 bases between the germline ends. Germline V gene data show CDR1 as SGHRS and CDR2 as YFSETQ. There are 15 residues in the CDR3. The CDR3 sequence is CASSLINGGTDTQYF. CDR3 nucleotides: TGCGCCAGCAGCTTGATAAACGGGGGCACAGATACGCAGTATTTT.

Ten or more counts support this clone. The CDR3 coding sequence is TGTGCCAGCAGCGTAGAGGTCCTCTCCACCGGGGAGCTGTTTTTT. It is translated as CASSVEVLSTGELFF. The chain has TRBV9 and TRBJ2-2; D is ambiguous. V lost 0 bases, J lost 4 bases, and 10 bases lay in between. The CDR3 extends over 15 amino acids. Looked up from germline, CDR1 is SGDLS and CDR2 is YYNGEE.